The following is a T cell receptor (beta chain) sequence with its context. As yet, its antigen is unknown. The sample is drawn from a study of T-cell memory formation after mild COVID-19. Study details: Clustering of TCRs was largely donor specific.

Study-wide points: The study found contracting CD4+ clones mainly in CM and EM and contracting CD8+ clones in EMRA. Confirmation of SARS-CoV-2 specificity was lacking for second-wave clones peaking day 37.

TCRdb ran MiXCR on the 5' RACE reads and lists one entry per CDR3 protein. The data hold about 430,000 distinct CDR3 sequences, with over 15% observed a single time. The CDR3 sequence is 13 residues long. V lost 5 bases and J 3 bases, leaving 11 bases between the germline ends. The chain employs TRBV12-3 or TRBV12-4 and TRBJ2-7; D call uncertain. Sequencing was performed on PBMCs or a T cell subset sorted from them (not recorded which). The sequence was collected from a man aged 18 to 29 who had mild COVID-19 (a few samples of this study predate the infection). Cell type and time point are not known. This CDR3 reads CASSPQVGYEQYF. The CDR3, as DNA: TGTGCCAGCAGTCCTCAGGTGGGCTACGAGCAGTACTTC.